The subject of this entry is one TCR beta chain. The target antigen is unknown. These data are taken from a study of shared clonotypes between healthy human individuals. For the study at large: Per donor, CD8 memory used one plate, CD8 naive used two, CD4 memory used three and CD4 naive used three. Study observations and caveats: The generation probabilities recorded for non-shared clonotypes fell below those of clonotypes shared by all four donors. Apart from blood, nothing was sampled; tissue repertoires likely differ.

CD45RO negativity and positive selection for CCR7 defined naive CD8 cells, a population that excluded terminally differentiated effector memory CD45RA+ cells. In the original workflow: Filtering of immunoSEQ junctional sequences could not match full-length read filtering. Sequencing was performed with immunoSEQ multiplex PCR; in TCRdb, only in-frame clones are kept and a portion is missing. The V and J calls and clone size come from that table; D and trimming were worked out from the DNA. The data hold about 2,200,000 clones, with approximately 94% observed a single time. The sequencing input was naive CD8+ T cells from PBMCs. The origin of this receptor is a man aged 18 to 35 in good health. Some clones in this sample may be carry-over from other donors' samples.

CDR3 region: CASSLGTGLNTEAFF. The CDR3 DNA reads as TGTGCCAGCAGCTTGGGGACAGGTTTGAACACTGAAGCTTTCTTT. The rearrangement joins TRBV5-8 to TRBJ1-1, with 7 bases aligning to TRBD1. The CDR3 loop spans 15 amino acids. With V trimmed by 0 bases and J by 0 bases, 2 bases remained unmatched. Germline V gene data show CDR1 as SGHTS and CDR2 as YDEGEE. The full variable domain, rest sourced from reference TRBV5-8 and TRBJ1-1, is EAGVTQSPTHLIKTRGQQATLRCSPISGHTSVYWYQQALGLGLQFLLWYDEGEERNRGNFPPRFSGRQFPNYSSELNVNALELEDSALYLCASSLGTGLNTEAFFGQGTRLTVV.